This TCR beta chain was found in a study of blood T cell repertoires in COVID-19. Study details: T cells, B-cell-depleted T cells, or PBMCs supplied cDNA or gDNA.

This CDR3 is built from 17 residues. Germline CDR1 is MNHNS and CDR2 is SASEGT. Germline trimming cut 2 bases from V and 9 bases from J; bases unmatched to any gene: 17. Under the authors' procedure: Cell counts per sample came from amplifying reference gene primers. Only in-frame clones appear in the TCRdb table, and some are missing; sequencing was by immunoSEQ multiplex PCR. Clone size and V and J calls were adopted from that table, with D and trimming inferred from the DNA. The sample has 220,000 or so clones; about 80% are singletons. The chain joins TRBV6-1 to TRBJ2-5, with 8 bases identical to TRBD2. The source is a woman between 40 and 55 years old with acute COVID-19. The sequenced material came from PBMCs or T cells enriched from blood (not recorded which). This CDR3 reads CASSEPPGLGAPGAQYF. The CDR3 region has the DNA TGTGCCAGCAGTGAACCCCCGGGACTAGGGGCTCCAGGGGCCCAGTACTTC.